This TCR beta chain was documented in a study of monozygotic twins with inflammatory bowel disease. Concerning this clonotype itself: The antigen is not known.

Per germline, CDR1 MNHEY and CDR2 SVGEGT. This CDR3 spans 14 amino acids. Each CDR3 protein gets one entry in TCRdb, which reprocessed the 5' RACE reads and gives no DNA. This table lists just over 300,000 distinct CDR3 sequences. Overall study results and limits: By inverse Simpson index, TCRbeta diversity was lower in IBD patients than in healthy co-twins. Telling different T cell subtypes apart from each other was not possible. The existence of one strong signal or clonotype linked to IBD lacked support.

This clonotype was obtained from a human donor with ulcerative colitis or Crohn's disease, or a healthy co-twin of an affected twin (not recorded which). Sequences were obtained from blood. The chain carries TRBV6-2 or TRBV6-3 and TRBJ2-2. CDR3: CASSYVGYAGELFF.